Sequencing of this T cell receptor (beta chain) was carried out in a study of human T cells and chemical hapten exposure. About the study: Sensitization was performed using 2% DPC on a roughly 2 cm by roughly 2 cm upper inner arm skin site. Throughout the approximately 24-week study, diphenylcyclopropenone was applied weekly to the patients' scalps.

With V trimmed by 2 bases and J by 2 bases, 3 bases remained unmatched. CDR3 length: 15 amino acids. Germline CDR1 is ENHRY and CDR2 is SYGVKD. Time point noted: patch test 1, 2 weeks after DPC sensitization. The treatment here: therapeutic diphenylcyclopropenone sensitization with weekly scalp DPC. Points from the study as a whole: Following DPC sensitization, TCRs present above 1 in 1000 frequency showed no change.

TCRdb ran MiXCR on the RACE reads and lists one entry per CDR3 protein. The table has tens of thousands of distinct CDR3 sequences, 9% to 9.5% seen once. This clonotype occurred a few times. What it binds is unknown. This clonotype was sampled from a middle-aged woman with alopecia areata. Some clones in this sample may be carry-over from other donors' samples. The V and J genes are TRBV10-3 and TRBJ2-7; 10 bases are a match to TRBD1. Material: whole blood, obtained in connection with sensitization to the hapten diphenylcyclopropenone (DPC). In DNA, the CDR3 is TGTGCCATCAGTGAGACCGGGACAGGGGCCTACGAGCAGTACTTC. Protein sequence: CAISETGTGAYEQYF.